The TCR beta chain described here comes from a study of OX40 agonist ivuxolimab in advanced cancers. Study background: Ivuxolimab is an agonistic anti-OX40 (CD134) antibody, and patients were treated with it. Age averaged around 58 years (range about 20 to 80), and 70% to 85% were male. Overall study findings and caveats: Averaged across samples, CD8+ T cells carried more expanded clones than CD4+ did. By week 6 at 0.1 to 3.0 mg/kg, blood CD4+ and CD8+ T cells had expanded clonally.

The trim removed 0 bases at V and 8 bases at J, leaving 8 bases unmatched. The CDR3 loop spans 15 amino acids. The germline CDR1 and CDR2 sequences are LNHDA and SQIVND (reference sequence). This clone was recorded once. Antigen: not known. Profiled with immunoSEQ multiplex PCR; TCRdb holds only in-frame clones, not every one. Of about 22,000 clones in the sample, about 86% are singletons; the top ten hold nearly 25%. The source of this sequence is an adult with an advanced solid tumor such as melanoma, head and neck, liver or kidney cancer. The chain carries TRBV19 and TRBJ1-2; 8 bases line up with TRBD1. Here the sequenced sample was CD4+ or CD8+ T cells sorted from blood, taken in a trial of the OX40 agonist ivuxolimab. CDR3 sequence reads: CASSIDWSRGRGYTF. The CDR3 DNA is TGTGCCAGTAGTATAGATTGGTCCAGGGGGCGCGGCTACACCTTC.